This T cell receptor (beta chain) was captured by sequencing in a study of blood T cells in healthy people across ages. Study-level points and caveats: Versus aged donors, long-lived donors had higher diversity and more naive CD4+ cells.

The germline V gene encodes CDR1 ENHRY and CDR2 SYGVKD. After removal of 9 bases from V and 2 bases from J, the junction contained 1 base not matched to a gene. The CDR3 spans 13 residues. In the case of this clonotype: Antigen unknown.

Extraction of total RNA produced a minimum of 5 micrograms from each sample. The second PCR ran about 7 to 12 cycles with a sample-barcoded 5' primer and J-beta primers. Each cDNA molecule received a tag from a template-switch adaptor that had 12 random nucleotides. TCRdb analysed the 5' RACE reads with MiXCR anew, one entry per CDR3 protein. The table includes about 680,000 distinct CDR3 sequences, 49% detected once. Material: blood. The clonotype was recovered from a woman aged 55-69 years in good health. The chain couples TRBV10-3 to TRBJ2-1, with 10 bases identical to TRBD1. CDR3: CAMGQGPYNEQFF. CDR3 DNA sequence: TGTGCCATGGGACAGGGGCCCTACAATGAGCAGTTCTTC.